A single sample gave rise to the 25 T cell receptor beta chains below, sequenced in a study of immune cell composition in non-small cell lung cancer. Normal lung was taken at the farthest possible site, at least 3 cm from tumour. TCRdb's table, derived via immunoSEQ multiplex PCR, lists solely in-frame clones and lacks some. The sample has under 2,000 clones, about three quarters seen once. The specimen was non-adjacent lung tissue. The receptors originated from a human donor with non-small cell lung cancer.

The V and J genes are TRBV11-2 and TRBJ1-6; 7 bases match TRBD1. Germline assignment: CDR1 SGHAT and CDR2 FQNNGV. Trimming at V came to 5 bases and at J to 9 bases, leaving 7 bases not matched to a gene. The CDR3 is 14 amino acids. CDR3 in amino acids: CASSGQAGGSPLHF. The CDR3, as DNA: TGTGCCAGCAGCGGCCAGGCAGGGGGTTCACCCCTCCACTTT. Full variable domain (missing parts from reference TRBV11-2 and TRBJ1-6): EAGVAQSPRYKIIEKRQSVAFWCNPISGHATLYWYQQILGQGPKLLIQFQNNGVVDDSQLPKDRFSAERLKGVDSTLKIQPAKLEDSAVYLCASSGQAGGSPLHFGNGTRLTVT.

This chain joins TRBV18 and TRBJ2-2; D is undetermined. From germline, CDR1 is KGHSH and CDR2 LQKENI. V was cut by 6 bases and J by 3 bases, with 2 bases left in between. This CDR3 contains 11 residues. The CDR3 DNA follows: TGTGCCAGCTCCGACACCGGGGAGCTGTTTTTT. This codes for CASSDTGELFF.

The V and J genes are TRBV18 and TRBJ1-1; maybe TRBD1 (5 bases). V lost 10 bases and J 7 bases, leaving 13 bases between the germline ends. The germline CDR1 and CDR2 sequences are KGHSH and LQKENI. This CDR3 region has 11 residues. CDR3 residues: CATRGGDEAFF. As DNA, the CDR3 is TGTGCCACCCGGGGCGGGGATGAAGCTTTCTTT.

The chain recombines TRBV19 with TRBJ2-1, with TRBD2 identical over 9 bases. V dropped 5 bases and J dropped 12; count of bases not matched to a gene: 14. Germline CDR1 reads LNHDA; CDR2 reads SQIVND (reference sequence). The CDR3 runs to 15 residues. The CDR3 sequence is CASSSVSGRGGGQFF. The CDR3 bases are TGTGCCAGTAGTTCCGTTAGCGGGAGAGGGGGGGGGCAGTTCTTC.

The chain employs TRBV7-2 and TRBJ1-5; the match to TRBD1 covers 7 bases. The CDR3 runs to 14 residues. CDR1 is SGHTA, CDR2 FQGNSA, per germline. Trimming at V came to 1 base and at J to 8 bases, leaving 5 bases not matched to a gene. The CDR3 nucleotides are TGTGCCAGCAGCTTAGGGGCAGGGGGTAAGCCCCAGCATTTT. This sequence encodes CASSLGAGGKPQHF.

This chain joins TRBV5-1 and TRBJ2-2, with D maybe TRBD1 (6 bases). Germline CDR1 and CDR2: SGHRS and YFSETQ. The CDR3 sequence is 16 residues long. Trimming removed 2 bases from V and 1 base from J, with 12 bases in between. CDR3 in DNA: TGCGCCAGCAGCTTTTCGAGGACAGTGAACACCGGGGAGCTGTTTTTT. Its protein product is CASSFSRTVNTGELFF.

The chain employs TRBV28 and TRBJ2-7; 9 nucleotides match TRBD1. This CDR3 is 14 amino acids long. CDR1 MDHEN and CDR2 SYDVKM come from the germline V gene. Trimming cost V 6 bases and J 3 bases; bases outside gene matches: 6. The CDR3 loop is CASRRGDRVYEQYF. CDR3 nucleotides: TGTGCCAGCAGAAGAGGGGACAGGGTCTACGAGCAGTACTTC. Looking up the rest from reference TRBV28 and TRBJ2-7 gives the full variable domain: DVKVTQSSRYLVKRTGEKVFLECVQDMDHENMFWYRQDPGLGLRLIYFSYDVKMKEKGDIPEGYSVSREKKERFSLILESASTNQTSMYLCASRRGDRVYEQYFGPGTRLTVT.

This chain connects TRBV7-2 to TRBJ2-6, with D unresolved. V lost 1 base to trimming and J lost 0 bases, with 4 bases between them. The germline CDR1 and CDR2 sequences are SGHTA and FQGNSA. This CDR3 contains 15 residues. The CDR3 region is CASSLGGSGANVLTF. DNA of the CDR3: TGTGCCAGCAGCTTAGGAGGCTCTGGGGCCAACGTCCTGACTTTC.

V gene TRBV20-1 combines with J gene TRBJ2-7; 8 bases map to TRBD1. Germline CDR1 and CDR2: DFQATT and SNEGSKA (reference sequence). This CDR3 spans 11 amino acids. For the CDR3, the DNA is TGCAGCGCAGACAGGGGCCACGAGCAGTACTTC. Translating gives CSADRGHEQYF.

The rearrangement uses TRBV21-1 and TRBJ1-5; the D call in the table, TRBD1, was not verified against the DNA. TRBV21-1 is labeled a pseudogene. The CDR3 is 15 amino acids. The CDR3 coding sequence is TGTGCCAGCAACCAAAGCAGGGGGGGCAATCAGCCCCAGCATTTT. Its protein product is CASNQSRGGNQPQHF.

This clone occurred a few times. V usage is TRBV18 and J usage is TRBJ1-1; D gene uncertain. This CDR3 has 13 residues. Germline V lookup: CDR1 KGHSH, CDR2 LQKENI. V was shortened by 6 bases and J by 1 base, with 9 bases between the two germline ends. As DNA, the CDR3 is TGTGCCAGCTCCTTGTCGGGGAACACTGAAGCTTTCTTT. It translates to CASSLSGNTEAFF.

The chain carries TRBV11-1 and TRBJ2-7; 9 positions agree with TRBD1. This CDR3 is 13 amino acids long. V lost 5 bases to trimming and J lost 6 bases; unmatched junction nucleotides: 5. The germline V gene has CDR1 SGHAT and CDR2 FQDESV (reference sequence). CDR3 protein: CASSRGTGREQYF. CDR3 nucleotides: TGTGCCAGCAGCCGGGGGACAGGGCGCGAGCAGTACTTC.

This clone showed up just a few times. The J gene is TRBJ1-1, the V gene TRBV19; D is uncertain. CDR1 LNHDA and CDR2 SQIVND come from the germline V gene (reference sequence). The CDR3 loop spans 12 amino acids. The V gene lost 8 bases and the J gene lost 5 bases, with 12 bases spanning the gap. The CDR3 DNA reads TGTGCCAGTGGCCCGGGATTAACTGAAGCTTTCTTT. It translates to CASGPGLTEAFF.

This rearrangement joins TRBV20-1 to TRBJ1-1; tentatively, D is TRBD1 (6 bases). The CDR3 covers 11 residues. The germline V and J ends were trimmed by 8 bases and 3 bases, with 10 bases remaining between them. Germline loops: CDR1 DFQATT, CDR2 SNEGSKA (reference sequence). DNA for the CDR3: TGCAGTCAACAGGGCTACACTGAAGCTTTCTTT. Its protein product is CSQQGYTEAFF.

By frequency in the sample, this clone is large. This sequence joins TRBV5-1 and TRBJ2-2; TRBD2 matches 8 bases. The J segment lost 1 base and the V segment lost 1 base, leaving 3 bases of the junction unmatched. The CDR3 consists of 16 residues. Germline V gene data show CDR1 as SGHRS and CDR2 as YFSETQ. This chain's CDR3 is CASSLNGGENTGELFF. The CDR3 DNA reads TGCGCCAGCAGCTTGAACGGGGGGGAGAACACCGGGGAGCTGTTTTTT.

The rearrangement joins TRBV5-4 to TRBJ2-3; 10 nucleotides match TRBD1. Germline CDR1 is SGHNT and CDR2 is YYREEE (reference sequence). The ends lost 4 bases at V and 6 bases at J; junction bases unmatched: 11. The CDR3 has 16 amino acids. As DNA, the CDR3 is TGTGCCAGCAGCGCCCCGGGACAGGGGATCGGCGATACGCAGTATTTT. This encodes CASSAPGQGIGDTQYF. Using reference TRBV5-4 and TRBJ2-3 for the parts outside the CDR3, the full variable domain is ETGVTQSPTHLIKTRGQQVTLRCSSQSGHNTVSWYQQALGQGPQFIFQYYREEENGRGNFPPRFSGLQFPNYSSELNVNALELDDSALYLCASSAPGQGIGDTQYFGPGTRLTVL.

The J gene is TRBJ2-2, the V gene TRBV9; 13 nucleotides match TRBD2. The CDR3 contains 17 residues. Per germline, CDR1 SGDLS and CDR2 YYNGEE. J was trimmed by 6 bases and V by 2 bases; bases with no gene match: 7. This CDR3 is CASSVTSGGATAGELFF. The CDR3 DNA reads TGTGCCAGCAGCGTTACTAGCGGGGGGGCAACCGCCGGGGAGCTGTTTTTT.

The DNA for the CDR3 is TGTGCCAGCAGCCCAGATGGGGGACAAAATAATTCACCCCTCCACTTT. This encodes CASSPDGGQNNSPLHF. This chain joins TRBV7-2 and TRBJ1-6, with a tentative D call TRBD1 (6 bases). This CDR3 has 16 residues. V was pared by 5 bases and J by 5 bases, with 16 bases between. Germline values: CDR1 SGHTA, CDR2 FQGNSA.

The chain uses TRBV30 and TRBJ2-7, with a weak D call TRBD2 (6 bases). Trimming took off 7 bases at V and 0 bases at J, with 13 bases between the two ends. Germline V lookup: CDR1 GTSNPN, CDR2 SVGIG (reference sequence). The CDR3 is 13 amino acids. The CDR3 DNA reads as TGTGCCTACCAACCGGGGGACTCCTACGAGCAGTACTTC. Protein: CAYQPGDSYEQYF.

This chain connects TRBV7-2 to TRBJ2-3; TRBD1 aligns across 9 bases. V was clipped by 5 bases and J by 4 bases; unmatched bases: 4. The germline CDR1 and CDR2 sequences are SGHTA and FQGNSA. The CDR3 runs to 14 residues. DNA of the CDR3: TGTGCCAGCAGCAGGGACAGGGCCGCAGATACGCAGTATTTT. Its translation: CASSRDRAADTQYF.

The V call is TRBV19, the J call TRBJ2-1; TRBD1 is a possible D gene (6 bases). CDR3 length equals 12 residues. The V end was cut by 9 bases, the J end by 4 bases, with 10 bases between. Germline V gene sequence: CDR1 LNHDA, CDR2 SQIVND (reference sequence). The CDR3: CASARGYNEQFF. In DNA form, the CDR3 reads TGTGCCAGCGCGAGGGGGTACAATGAGCAGTTCTTC.

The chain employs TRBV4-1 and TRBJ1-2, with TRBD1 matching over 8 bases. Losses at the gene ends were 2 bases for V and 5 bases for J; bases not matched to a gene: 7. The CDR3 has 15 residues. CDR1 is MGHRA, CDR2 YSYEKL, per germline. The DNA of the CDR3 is TGCGCCAGCAGCCAAATGGTTGGGACAGGTTATGGCTACACCTTC. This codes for CASSQMVGTGYGYTF.

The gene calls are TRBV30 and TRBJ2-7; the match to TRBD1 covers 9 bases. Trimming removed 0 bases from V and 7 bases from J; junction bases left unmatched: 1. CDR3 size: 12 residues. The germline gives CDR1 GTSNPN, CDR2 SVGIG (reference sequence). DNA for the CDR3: TGTGCCTGGAGTGTAGGGACAGGGGAGCAGTACTTC. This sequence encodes CAWSVGTGEQYF.

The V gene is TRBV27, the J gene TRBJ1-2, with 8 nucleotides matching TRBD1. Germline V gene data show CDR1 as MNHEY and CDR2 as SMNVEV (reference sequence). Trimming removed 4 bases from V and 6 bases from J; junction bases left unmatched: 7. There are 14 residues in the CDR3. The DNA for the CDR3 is TGTGCCAGCAGTTCCTTCAGGGGGCGGGATGGCTACACCTTC. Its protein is CASSSFRGRDGYTF.

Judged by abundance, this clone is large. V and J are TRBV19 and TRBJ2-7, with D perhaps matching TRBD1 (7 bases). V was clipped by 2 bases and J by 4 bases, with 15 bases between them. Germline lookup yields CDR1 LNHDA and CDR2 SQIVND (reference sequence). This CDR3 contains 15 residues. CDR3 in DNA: TGTGCCAGTAGTATATTTACAGGGGCGGGGTACGAGCAGTACTTC. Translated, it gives CASSIFTGAGYEQYF. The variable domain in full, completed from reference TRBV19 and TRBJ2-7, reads DGGITQSPKYLFRKEGQNVTLSCEQNLNHDAMYWYRQDPGQGLRLIYYSQIVNDFQKGDIAEGYSVSREKKESFPLTVTSAQKNPTAFYLCASSIFTGAGYEQYFGPGTRLTVT.